The next 22 T cell receptor beta chains were all read from a single sample in a study of T cell responses to AZD1222 COVID-19 vaccine. Sequenced by immunoSEQ multiplex PCR; TCRdb stores in-frame clones only, minus some. The repertoire holds some 190,000 clones, approximately 92% seen once, with approximately 1.4% in the top ten. The sequencing used peripheral blood, collected on day 0 of AZD1222 vaccination. All receptors come from an adult in good health.

The chain has TRBV4-1 and TRBJ2-1; 10 positions match TRBD1. With 6 bases clipped from V and 9 bases from J, the junction kept 2 bases outside the gene matches. This CDR3 spans 12 amino acids. Germline CDR1 MGHRA, CDR2 YSYEKL. The CDR3 protein is CASRRTGGEQFF. CDR3 nucleotides: TGCGCCAGCAGGCGGACAGGGGGTGAGCAGTTCTTC.

This clone has a single count. V and J are TRBV3-1 (or the pseudogene TRBV3-2) and TRBJ2-2; unclear D gene. CDR1 and CDR2 from the germline V gene are LGHDT and YNNKEL (reference sequence). CDR3 length: 16 residues. V lost 1 base and J 3 bases, leaving 12 bases between the germline ends. This CDR3 reads CASSQAGLVYTGELFF. The CDR3 DNA is TGTGCCAGCAGCCAAGCTGGATTAGTTTACACCGGGGAGCTGTTTTTT.

The chain links TRBV28 to TRBJ1-6; maybe TRBD1 (6 bases). CDR3 size: 13 residues. The germline V gene encodes CDR1 MDHEN and CDR2 SYDVKM. The germline V and J ends were trimmed by 8 bases and 6 bases, with 11 bases remaining between them. CDR3 bases: TGTGCCAGCGGGACAATGAGTAATTCACCCCTCCACTTT. Translated, it gives CASGTMSNSPLHF. Based on the CDR3 plus reference TRBV28 and TRBJ1-6, the full variable domain is DVKVTQSSRYLVKRTGEKVFLECVQDMDHENMFWYRQDPGLGLRLIYFSYDVKMKEKGDIPEGYSVSREKKERFSLILESASTNQTSMYLCASGTMSNSPLHFGNGTRLTVT.

The rearrangement uses TRBV29-1 and TRBJ1-2; 8 nucleotides line up with TRBD1. Germline V gene sequence: CDR1 SQVTM, CDR2 ANQGSEA. V gave up 6 bases and J gave up 5 bases; unmatched junction bases: 11. There are 14 residues in the CDR3. The CDR3 DNA is TGCAGCGTGGATGGACAGGGACAAAAATATGGCTACACCTTC. This translates into CSVDGQGQKYGYTF.

The rearrangement joins TRBV7-2 to TRBJ1-1; D may be TRBD1 (5 bases). Germline V gene data show CDR1 as SGHTA and CDR2 as FQGNSA. Trimming removed 6 bases from V and 3 bases from J, with 11 bases in between. The CDR3 has 13 residues. The chain's CDR3 is CASRQRGDTEAFF. The CDR3 coding sequence is TGTGCCAGCAGGCAAAGGGGTGACACTGAAGCTTTCTTT.

This clone was detected only once. The DNA for the CDR3 is TGTGCCAGCAGCTTAACCCCGGACCCGAAGGATGGCTACACCTTC. This codes for CASSLTPDPKDGYTF. The chain is built from TRBV7-3 and TRBJ1-2; unclear D gene. Per germline, CDR1 SGHTA and CDR2 FQGTGA. The V end lost 0 bases, the J end lost 6 bases, and 14 bases lay between the germline ends. The CDR3 runs 15 residues.

This chain uses TRBV10-2 with TRBJ2-7; 13 bases map to TRBD2. This CDR3 spans 15 amino acids. Germline V gene lookup returns CDR1 WSHSY and CDR2 SAAADI. With V trimmed by 6 bases and J by 2 bases, 4 bases remained unmatched. The DNA of the CDR3 is TGCGCCAGCAGCGAGGGACTAGCGGGGCCCTACGAGCAGTACTTC. Translated, it gives CASSEGLAGPYEQYF.

The V and J genes are TRBV4-1 and TRBJ2-2; either TRBD1 or TRBD2 may supply D (5 bases each). The CDR3 consists of 17 residues. With 2 bases removed from V and 4 bases from J, the gap between germline ends came to 17 bases. Germline values: CDR1 MGHRA, CDR2 YSYEKL. The CDR3 spells CASSQNVGALGTGELFF. CDR3 nucleotide sequence: TGCGCCAGCAGCCAAAATGTCGGGGCCCTGGGCACCGGGGAGCTGTTTTTT.

This clone was picked up one time. V usage is TRBV18 and J usage is TRBJ1-2, with D possibly TRBD1 on 6 matching bases. There are 14 residues in the CDR3. Germline CDR1 and CDR2: KGHSH and LQKENI. Deletions cut 3 bases from V and 11 bases from J, with 19 bases between. The CDR3 DNA reads TGTGCCAGCTCACCGGGCTCGGTTGCGGGGGCTTACACCTTC. Its protein is CASSPGSVAGAYTF.

The chain carries TRBV28 and TRBJ2-1; TRBD1 matches 10 bases. There are 14 residues in the CDR3. V gave up 6 bases and J gave up 7 bases; unmatched junction bases: 6. Germline CDR1 is MDHEN and CDR2 is SYDVKM. The CDR3 DNA reads as TGTGCCAGCAGAACTCGGACAGGGGGGAATGAGCAGTTCTTC. Its protein product is CASRTRTGGNEQFF.

This rearrangement joins TRBV7-3 to TRBJ2-1; weak D call: TRBD2 (6 bases). The CDR3 is 14 residues long. CDR1 and CDR2 (germline): SGHTA, FQGTGA. Trimming took 2 bases from V and 8 from J, leaving 13 bases between them. The CDR3 sequence: CASSLGLQVDEQFF. The CDR3 bases are TGTGCCAGCAGCTTAGGACTACAGGTGGATGAGCAGTTCTTC.

The chain couples TRBV7-7 to TRBJ1-1; TRBD1 aligns across 7 bases. After removal of 5 bases from V and 5 bases from J, the junction contained 5 bases not matched to a gene. Germline-derived CDR1 and CDR2 are SSHAT and FNYEAQ (reference sequence). The CDR3 sequence is 13 residues long. CDR3 amino acids: CASSSRQGTEAFF. Written as DNA, the CDR3 is TGTGCCAGCAGCAGCCGACAGGGTACTGAAGCTTTCTTT.

This chain joins TRBV7-3 and TRBJ1-1; 8 nucleotides agree with TRBD1. The CDR3 contains 13 residues. Germline values: CDR1 SGHTA, CDR2 FQGTGA. J lost 3 bases, V lost 7 bases, and 4 bases had no gene match. In DNA, the CDR3 is TGTGCCAGCAAACAACAGGGGGACACTGAAGCTTTCTTT. Its protein product is CASKQQGDTEAFF.

The gene calls are TRBV2 and TRBJ2-5; perhaps D is TRBD1 or TRBD2 (5 bases each). The germline CDR1 and CDR2 sequences are SNHLY and FYNNEI. V was trimmed by 1 base and J by 6 bases, leaving 9 bases between them. CDR3 size: 13 residues. The CDR3 loop is CASSEGGDKTQYF. The DNA of the CDR3 is TGTGCCAGCAGTGAAGGAGGGGATAAGACCCAGTACTTC.

The chain combines TRBV7-2 with TRBJ1-2; no definite D call. The germline V and J ends were trimmed by 4 bases and 4 bases, with 10 bases remaining between them. From germline, CDR1 is SGHTA and CDR2 FQGNSA. The CDR3 extends over 13 amino acids. The CDR3 region is CASSSGRVYGYTF. CDR3 DNA: TGTGCCAGCAGCTCCGGACGGGTCTATGGCTACACCTTC.

This chain connects TRBV4-2 to TRBJ2-3; 8 bases agree with TRBD2. CDR1 and CDR2 (germline): LGHNA, YNFKEQ. After removal of 5 bases from V and 0 bases from J, the junction contained 7 bases not matched to a gene. This CDR3 is built from 16 residues. CDR3 in DNA: TGTGCCAGCAGCTACGGGGGGGCCGTAAGCACAGATACGCAGTATTTT. Protein product: CASSYGGAVSTDTQYF.

This sequence joins TRBV12-3 or TRBV12-4 and TRBJ2-3; the D is unclear. V was clipped by 6 bases and J by 0 bases, with 7 bases between them. The CDR3 sequence is 13 residues long. This CDR3 reads CASRSSSTDTQYF. The CDR3 DNA reads TGTGCCAGCAGAAGCAGTAGCACAGATACGCAGTATTTT.

The V gene is TRBV7-2, the J gene TRBJ2-7, with TRBD2 matching 10 bases. The CDR3 sequence is 14 residues long. CDR1 and CDR2 from the germline V gene are SGHTA and FQGNSA. Trimming at V came to 6 bases and at J to 6 bases, leaving 8 bases not matched to a gene. The CDR3 loop reads CASRSGLAGVEQYF. The CDR3, as DNA: TGTGCCAGCAGGTCGGGGCTAGCGGGGGTCGAGCAGTACTTC.

The gene calls are TRBV6-5 and TRBJ2-2, with D uncertain. Trimming pared 6 bases from V and 2 bases from J, leaving 10 bases between. The CDR3 length is 14 residues. CDR1 and CDR2 (germline): MNHEY, SVGAGI. The CDR3 protein is CASRLRANTGELFF. The CDR3 DNA sequence: TGTGCCAGCAGACTACGGGCAAACACCGGGGAGCTGTTTTTT.

A single count supports this clone. The J gene is TRBJ2-3, the V gene TRBV2, with D unclear. The CDR3 runs to 15 residues. Trimming pared 3 bases from V and 7 bases from J, leaving 17 bases between. From germline, CDR1 is SNHLY and CDR2 FYNNEI. The CDR3 DNA follows: TGTGCCAGCAGTGATTCCTACCAAGACCGGAATACGCAGTATTTT. Its translation: CASSDSYQDRNTQYF. The full variable domain, in which reference TRBV2 and TRBJ2-3 provide the parts outside the CDR3, is EPEVTQTPSHQVTQMGQEVILRCVPISNHLYFYWYRQILGQKVEFLVSFYNNEISEKSEIFDDQFSVERPDGSNFTLKIRSTKLEDSAMYFCASSDSYQDRNTQYFGPGTRLTVL.

The rearrangement links TRBV9 to TRBJ1-4; D is uncertain. V was pared by 3 bases and J by 5 bases, with 14 bases between. The germline gives CDR1 SGDLS, CDR2 YYNGEE. This CDR3 is 15 amino acids long. CDR3 sequence: CASSASGRLNEKLFF. DNA for the CDR3: TGTGCCAGCAGCGCTTCGGGCAGGTTGAATGAAAAACTGTTTTTT.

This clone was recorded once. V gene TRBV2 combines with J gene TRBJ1-5, with D maybe TRBD1 (6 bases). V shed 3 bases and J shed 2 bases, with 11 bases lying between them. This CDR3 region has 15 residues. Germline loops: CDR1 SNHLY, CDR2 FYNNEI. The DNA of the CDR3 is TGTGCCAGCAGTGAGGGGGCCCCGGGCAATCAGCCCCAGCATTTT. It yields the protein CASSEGAPGNQPQHF. Combining the CDR3 with reference TRBV2 and TRBJ1-5 gives the whole variable domain EPEVTQTPSHQVTQMGQEVILRCVPISNHLYFYWYRQILGQKVEFLVSFYNNEISEKSEIFDDQFSVERPDGSNFTLKIRSTKLEDSAMYFCASSEGAPGNQPQHFGDGTRLSIL.